The 15 T cell receptor beta chains reported below all come from one sample, sequenced in a study of T cells in women clearing cervical HPV infection. Sequencing was performed with immunoSEQ multiplex PCR; in TCRdb, only in-frame clones are kept and a portion is missing. Recorded for this sample: over 30,000 clones. Sequencing was performed on blood buffy coat. Every receptor here comes from a woman aged 18 to 75 with a cervical HPV16 infection that either progressed to CIN3+ or cleared (not recorded which).

About this clone itself: The CDR3 goes on 3 residues after the read ends, and that part is filled in from the germline J gene. The chain links TRBV20-1 to TRBJ1-2; weak D call: TRBD1 (5 bases). The CDR3 is 16 amino acids. The germline gives CDR1 DFQATT, CDR2 SNEGSKA (reference sequence). V lost 4 bases and J lost 0, with 18 bases in between. The sequenced part of the CDR3 DNA is TGCAGTGCTAAGGGTTCAGGGTGGGTAACTAACTATGGC. Its translation: CSAKGSGWVTNYG. The CDR3 reads in full as CSAKGSGWVTNYGYTF.

CDR3 bases read: TGCGCCAGCAGCTCTGGGACAGGGAGAGAGACG. The encoded protein is CASSSGTGRET. The CDR3 in full is CASSSGTGRETQYF. The chain links TRBV5-1 to TRBJ2-3, with 9 bases identical to TRBD1. The observed sequence ends 3 residues before the CDR3 terminus, with the missing tail filled in from the germline J gene. Germline CDR1 and CDR2: SGHRS and YFSETQ. The CDR3 runs 14 residues.

A remark on this clone: The read terminates 3 residues before the CDR3 end, so the remaining end is supplied by the germline J gene. This chain uses TRBV4-1 with TRBJ1-6; perhaps TRBD1 as D (6 bases). Looked up from germline, CDR1 is MGHRA and CDR2 is YSYEKL. V shed 1 base and J shed 9 bases, with 13 bases lying between them. This CDR3 has 15 amino acids. The CDR3 is CASSQVGRGGSPLHF. Partial CDR3 DNA: TGCGCCAGCAGCCAAGTGGGCAGGGGAGGTTCACCC.

Regarding this clone: The sequence runs out 3 residues before the end of the CDR3; the remainder is reconstructed from the germline J gene. The chain is built from TRBV7-6 and TRBJ1-1, with 8 bases that match TRBD1. The CDR3 covers 15 residues. With V trimmed by 5 bases and J by 0 bases, 5 bases remained unmatched. Germline V gene sequence: CDR1 SGHVS, CDR2 FNYEAQ. The sequenced CDR3 bases are TGTGCCAGCAGCACCCTACAGGGGGTGAACACTGAA. Translated, it gives CASSTLQGVNTE. The whole CDR3 sequence is CASSTLQGVNTEAFF.

As for this clone: Read coverage stops 3 residues before the CDR3 terminus; the germline J gene supplies the remainder. The V and J genes are TRBV5-6 and TRBJ2-4, with 7 bases fitting TRBD1. The CDR3 covers 14 residues. CDR1 SGHDT and CDR2 YYEEEE come from the germline V gene. The DNA read from the CDR3 is TGTGCCAGCATCTCTACCGGGACAGTGCACGGT. It codes for CASISTGTVHG. The CDR3 reads in full as CASISTGTVHGQYF.

Worth noting for this clone: The read terminates 3 residues ahead of where the CDR3 ends, so the germline J gene completes it. This chain connects TRBV29-1 to TRBJ2-7, with 10 bases fitting TRBD2. Germline V CDR1 and CDR2: SQVTM, ANQGSEA. Unmatched junction bases numbered 5, after V lost 7 bases and J lost 2 bases. CDR3 length equals 13 residues. The CDR3 sequence: CSAGTSDAYEQYF. Incomplete CDR3 DNA: TGCAGCGCCGGGACTAGCGACGCCTACGAG.

As to this clone: The read ends 3 residues early relative to the CDR3; the germline J gene fills the gap. The gene calls are TRBV2 and TRBJ2-1; 10 bases fit TRBD2. The junction had 13 bases not matched to a gene; V was cut back by 10 bases and J by 7 bases. In germline, CDR1 is SNHLY, CDR2 FYNNEI. The length of the CDR3 is 15 residues. This CDR3 reads CAIEAPSGSQNEQFF. The CDR3 bases that were read are TGTGCCATCGAGGCCCCTAGCGGGAGTCAGAATGAG.

Notes on this clone: The read comes to an end 3 residues before the CDR3 does, leaving the germline J gene to fill in the end. The J gene is TRBJ2-1, the V gene TRBV19; the match to TRBD1 covers 11 bases. Germline CDR1 is LNHDA and CDR2 is SQIVND (reference sequence). With V trimmed by 5 bases and J by 3 bases, 6 bases remained unmatched. The CDR3 contains 16 residues. CDR3 DNA, as far as it was read: TGTGCCAGTAGTCCCCCCGGGACAGGGGGCTACAATGAG. It translates to CASSPPGTGGYNE. The CDR3 as a whole reads CASSPPGTGGYNEQFF.

Partial CDR3 DNA: TGCGCCAGCAGCCAGGGGTTGAACACTGAA. Protein product: CASSQGLNTE. The whole CDR3 protein is CASSQGLNTEAFF. The chain employs TRBV10-1 and TRBJ1-1; D perhaps matches TRBD1 (6 bases). The read is 3 residues too short to cover the CDR3 end, so that end is filled in from the germline J gene. This CDR3 contains 13 residues. V lost 6 bases and J lost 0, with 8 bases in between. Looked up from germline, CDR1 is WNHNN and CDR2 is SYGVQD (reference sequence).

Details on this clone: The missing CDR3 end, 3 residues past where the read stops, is filled in from the germline J gene. The chain carries TRBV4-1 and TRBJ2-3, with 8 bases identical to TRBD1. The CDR3 is made up of 17 amino acids. V lost 0 bases to trimming and J lost 0 bases; unmatched junction nucleotides: 5. CDR1 and CDR2 from the germline V gene are MGHRA and YSYEKL. CDR3 sequence reads: CASSQDPRDRSTDTQYF. The CDR3 bases that were read are TGCGCCAGCAGCCAAGATCCGCGGGACAGGAGCACAGATACG.

Comment on this clone: The read halts 3 residues ahead of the CDR3 end, with the missing end drawn from the germline J gene. Different DNA sequences within this sample yield the same CDR3. This chain links TRBV20-1 with TRBJ1-2; D gene unclear. The CDR3 totals 14 residues. V lost 3 bases, J lost 0 bases, and 11 bases lay in between. CDR1 is DFQATT and CDR2 is SNEGSKA in the germline V gene (reference sequence). The chain's CDR3 is CSARDLASNYGYTF. The part of the CDR3 DNA that was read is TGCAGTGCTAGGGATTTAGCCTCTAACTATGGC.

Regarding this clone: The read comes to an end 3 residues before the CDR3 does, leaving the germline J gene to fill in the end. The chain joins TRBV7-3 to TRBJ2-3, with a tentative D call TRBD2 (5 bases). Trimming pared 1 base from V and 2 bases from J, leaving 10 bases between. Germline CDR1 SGHTA, CDR2 FQGTGA. CDR3 size: 15 residues. The DNA read from the CDR3 is TGTGCCAGCAGCTTAAATGGCGGGTCCACAGATACG. Translated, it gives CASSLNGGSTDT. The full CDR3 protein reads CASSLNGGSTDTQYF.

Worth noting for this clone: The read ends 3 residues before the CDR3 terminus; that terminus is restored from the germline J gene. The rearrangement links TRBV20-1 to TRBJ2-1; D perhaps matches TRBD2 (5 bases). The CDR3 sequence is 15 residues long. V lost 5 bases and J 0 bases, leaving 14 bases between the germline ends. CDR1 and CDR2 (germline): DFQATT, SNEGSKA (reference sequence). The part of the CDR3 DNA that was read is TGCAGTGCTTCCCTCGCCGGGGTCTCCTACAATGAG. Amino acid sequence: CSASLAGVSYNE. From start to end, the CDR3 is CSASLAGVSYNEQFF.

Turning to this clone: The missing CDR3 end, 3 residues past where the read stops, is filled in from the germline J gene. The V call is TRBV7-9, the J call TRBJ2-3; D is uncertain. CDR3 length equals 14 residues. V was trimmed by 2 bases and J by 6 bases, leaving 12 bases between them. CDR1 is SEHNR, CDR2 FQNEAQ, per germline (reference sequence). The CDR3 sequence: CASSLYSVRDTQYF. The covered CDR3 bases are TGTGCCAGCAGCTTATACTCCGTGCGGGATACG.

With respect to this clone: The sequence runs out 3 residues before the end of the CDR3; the remainder is reconstructed from the germline J gene. The V and J genes are TRBV5-1 and TRBJ2-7; maybe TRBD2 (6 bases). CDR1 and CDR2 (germline): SGHRS, YFSETQ. With 0 bases removed from V and 5 bases from J, the gap between germline ends came to 15 bases. The CDR3 length is 15 residues. Incomplete CDR3 DNA: TGCGCCAGCAGCTTGGCACCAGGGAGGAAGGACGAG. Protein product: CASSLAPGRKDE. In full, the CDR3 is CASSLAPGRKDEQYF.